These 22 T cell receptor beta chains were sequenced from one sample in a study of cytomegalovirus exposure and HLA in healthy donors. Researchers ran the PCR with 60 Vbeta and 13 Jbeta primers. Clones were read by immunoSEQ multiplex PCR, and TCRdb kept only the in-frame ones, dropping some. The sample lists roughly 160,000 clones, 75% to 80% occurring once. The sample consisted of PBMCs. Every receptor here comes from a man aged 50-60 years in good health and CMV-seropositive.

This clone was found a few times. The junction shows a germline mismatch at one end, possibly a read error. This chain uses TRBV7-9 with TRBJ2-7, with 7 nucleotides matching TRBD1. Germline loops: CDR1 SEHNR, CDR2 FQNEAQ (reference sequence). The CDR3 is made up of 14 amino acids. CDR3 sequence reads: CSSSGTAISYEQYF. CDR3 DNA sequence: TGTTCCAGCTCCGGGACAGCTATCTCCTACGAGCAGTACTTC.

The V and J genes are TRBV7-2 and TRBJ1-2; a possible D gene is TRBD1 (5 bases). The CDR3 length is 11 residues. Germline-derived CDR1 and CDR2 are SGHTA and FQGNSA. With 1 base removed from V and 12 bases from J, the gap between germline ends came to 9 bases. The CDR3 DNA is TGTGCCAGCAGCTTAGTGGGGGGACACACCTTC. This codes for CASSLVGGHTF.

This chain links TRBV14 with TRBJ1-1, with D perhaps matching TRBD1 (6 bases). Trimming removed 1 base from V and 8 bases from J, with 8 bases in between. Germline-derived CDR1 and CDR2 are SGHDN and FVKESK. The CDR3 loop spans 12 amino acids. The CDR3 region is CASSQGQAEAFF. CDR3 nucleotide sequence: TGTGCCAGCAGCCAAGGACAGGCGGAAGCTTTCTTT.

This clone was found a few times. The chain joins TRBV5-5 to TRBJ2-4, with TRBD1 identical over 10 bases. The CDR3 has 16 amino acids. V lost 4 bases to trimming and J lost 5 bases; unmatched junction nucleotides: 9. The germline V gene encodes CDR1 SGHKS and CDR2 YYEKEE (reference sequence). DNA of the CDR3: TGTGCCAGCAGCCGTGCCGCCGGGACAGGGGAAAACATTCAGTACTTC. Protein: CASSRAAGTGENIQYF.

V is TRBV2 and J is TRBJ2-2; 7 bases line up with TRBD2. The CDR3 is 15 residues long. Trimming removed 7 bases from V and 2 bases from J; junction bases left unmatched: 7. Germline-derived CDR1 and CDR2 are SNHLY and FYNNEI. The CDR3: CASIRLAINTGELFF. The CDR3 DNA sequence: TGTGCCAGCATTAGACTAGCTATTAACACCGGGGAGCTGTTTTTT.

Comments on this clone: A junction end diverges from the germline sequence, so it may reflect a read error. Distinct nucleotide sequences in the sample also encode this CDR3. V and J are TRBV2 and TRBJ2-5; maybe TRBD2 (5 bases). CDR3 length: 14 amino acids. Germline CDR1 reads SNHLY; CDR2 reads FYNNEI. CDR3 sequence: CASSGLDGEETQYF. The CDR3 coding sequence is TGTGCCAGCAGTGGTTTGGACGGGGAAGAGACCCAATACTTC.

As to this clone: At one boundary the junction diverges from the germline segment, which might be a read error. The chain combines TRBV4-1 with TRBJ2-3; 11 nucleotides line up with TRBD1. The CDR3 is made up of 16 amino acids. CDR1 is MGHRA, CDR2 YSYEKL, per germline. CDR3 in amino acids: CASSEEPGQGADTQYF. CDR3 in DNA: TGCGCCAGCAGCGAAGAGCCGGGACAGGGGGCAGATACGCAGTATTTT.

The chain combines TRBV19 with TRBJ1-6; D is ambiguous. This CDR3 spans 15 amino acids. Germline values: CDR1 LNHDA, CDR2 SQIVND (reference sequence). V was pared by 7 bases and J by 4 bases, with 14 bases between. CDR3 bases: TGTGCCAGTACGACGGGAATTAGGTATAATTCACCCCTCCACTTT. As protein: CASTTGIRYNSPLHF.

V is TRBV5-4 and J is TRBJ1-6; D remains unclear. In germline, CDR1 is SGHNT, CDR2 YYREEE (reference sequence). The V end was cut by 4 bases, the J end by 7 bases, with 9 bases between. The CDR3 loop spans 13 amino acids. CDR3 protein: CASSDNLNSPLHF. The CDR3 DNA is TGTGCCAGCAGCGACAACTTAAATTCACCCCTCCACTTT.

The chain uses TRBV9 and TRBJ2-1, with 7 bases identical to TRBD2. The trim removed 0 bases at V and 8 bases at J, leaving 14 bases unmatched. The germline V gene has CDR1 SGDLS and CDR2 YYNGEE. The CDR3 has 17 residues. The CDR3 sequence is CASSVELAGPPADEQFF. The CDR3 bases are TGTGCCAGCAGCGTAGAATTAGCGGGTCCTCCGGCGGATGAGCAGTTCTTC.

This clone was found once. The chain joins TRBV27 to TRBJ1-4; 8 bases fit TRBD1. V shed 5 bases and J 8 bases; nucleotides not matched to a gene: 7. Germline lookup yields CDR1 MNHEY and CDR2 SMNVEV (reference sequence). The CDR3 contains 14 residues. CDR3 sequence reads: CASSRRDRSEKLFF. CDR3 DNA sequence: TGTGCCAGCAGTAGGAGGGACAGGTCCGAAAAACTGTTTTTT.

The chain has TRBV5-1 and TRBJ1-6; a weak D match, TRBD1 (6 bases). This CDR3 comprises 16 residues. V lost 0 bases and J lost 8, with 15 bases in between. CDR1 and CDR2 (germline): SGHRS, YFSETQ. The CDR3 coding sequence is TGCGCCAGCAGCTTGGTGGGGCAGGGGAAGCATTCACCCCTCCACTTT. Translation gives CASSLVGQGKHSPLHF.

This clone was observed a single time. This rearrangement joins TRBV19 to TRBJ2-5; no clear D. The CDR3 is 13 amino acids. Germline V CDR1 and CDR2: LNHDA, SQIVND (reference sequence). V lost 4 bases and J lost 5, with 11 bases in between. The CDR3 nucleotides read TGTGCCAGTAGTAACCAGTTTCGTGAGACCCAGTACTTC. Residues: CASSNQFRETQYF.

The sample holds one count of this clone. J is TRBJ1-3 and V is TRBV25-1, with 8 positions matching TRBD1. V dropped 2 bases and J dropped 2; count of bases not matched to a gene: 5. Looked up from germline, CDR1 is MGHDK and CDR2 is SYGVNS. There are 16 residues in the CDR3. CDR3 bases: TGTGCCAGCAGTGAACGGACAGGGTGGGCTGGAAACACCATATATTTT. Encoded protein: CASSERTGWAGNTIYF. Full variable domain (outside the CDR3, taken from reference TRBV25-1 and TRBJ1-3): EADIYQTPRYLVIGTGKKITLECSQTMGHDKMYWYQQDPGMELHLIHYSYGVNSTEKGDLSSESTVSRIRTEHFPLTLESARPSHTSQYLCASSERTGWAGNTIYFGEGSWLTVV.

The V call is TRBV27, the J call TRBJ2-7, with TRBD1 matching over 9 bases. From germline, CDR1 is MNHEY and CDR2 SMNVEV (reference sequence). The CDR3 totals 14 residues. Germline trimming cut 5 bases from V and 5 bases from J; bases unmatched to any gene: 7. CDR3 protein: CASSPGTGFDEQYF. The CDR3 DNA reads as TGTGCCAGCAGTCCGGGGACAGGGTTCGACGAGCAGTACTTC.

The rearrangement joins TRBV19 to TRBJ2-5; TRBD1 agrees at 10 bases. The CDR3 totals 16 residues. After removal of 3 bases from V and 6 bases from J, the junction contained 10 bases not matched to a gene. From germline, CDR1 is LNHDA and CDR2 SQIVND (reference sequence). The CDR3 DNA is TGTGCCAGTAGTATGAGGGGACAGGGGAATGAGAAGACCCAGTACTTC. Translation: CASSMRGQGNEKTQYF.

V and J are TRBV5-1 and TRBJ2-7; D gene unclear. Germline V gene sequence: CDR1 SGHRS, CDR2 YFSETQ. The V and J ends lost 0 bases and 2 bases respectively, with 6 bases between them. CDR3 length equals 13 residues. Written as DNA, the CDR3 is TGCGCCAGCAGCTTGGCTGTTACCTACGAGCAGTACTTC. Its translation: CASSLAVTYEQYF.

This chain connects TRBV5-1 to TRBJ2-2; TRBD2 matches 13 bases. This CDR3 is 17 amino acids long. After removal of 5 bases from V and 3 bases from J, the junction contained 7 bases not matched to a gene. Germline assignment: CDR1 SGHRS and CDR2 YFSETQ. The DNA of the CDR3 is TGCGCCAGCAGTCTGACTAGCGGGGGGCTGTACACCGGGGAGCTGTTTTTT. This codes for CASSLTSGGLYTGELFF. Full variable domain (outside the CDR3, taken from reference TRBV5-1 and TRBJ2-2): KAGVTQTPRYLIKTRGQQVTLSCSPISGHRSVSWYQQTPGQGLQFLFEYFSETQRNKGNFPGRFSGRQFSNSRSEMNVSTLELGDSALYLCASSLTSGGLYTGELFFGEGSRLTVL.

V is TRBV28 and J is TRBJ1-6, with a tentative D call TRBD1 (5 bases). This CDR3 has 16 residues. Trimming pared 3 bases from V and 4 bases from J, leaving 13 bases between. Germline CDR1 and CDR2: MDHEN and SYDVKM. The chain's CDR3 is CASSLGQGQYNSPLHF. The CDR3 region has the DNA TGTGCCAGCAGTTTGGGTCAGGGTCAATATAATTCACCCCTCCACTTT.

V is TRBV7-8 and J is TRBJ2-5; 8 nucleotides line up with TRBD1. Trimming removed 5 bases from V and 14 bases from J; junction bases left unmatched: 22. CDR1 is SGHVS and CDR2 is FQNEAQ in the germline V gene. The CDR3 covers 16 residues. The DNA of the CDR3 is TGTGCCAGCAGCGCCCAACAGGGGGTTGGAAGGGGTGGAAGATACTTC. This encodes CASSAQQGVGRGGRYF.

The chain joins TRBV4-1 to TRBJ2-5, with D perhaps matching TRBD2 (5 bases). TRBJ2-7 matches the DNA end more closely, so the J call is doubtful. CDR3 size: 17 residues. Germline V gene sequence: CDR1 MGHRA, CDR2 YSYEKL. The CDR3 DNA is TGCGCCAGCAGCCAAGAGGGCCTTGAGGGTTCCTCCTACGAGCAGTACTTC. Its protein is CASSQEGLEGSSYEQYF.

The CDR3 is CASILGGGETQYF. The CDR3 coding sequence is TGTGCCAGCATCCTAGGGGGTGGAGAGACCCAGTACTTC. This chain links TRBV2 with TRBJ2-5, with D perhaps matching TRBD1 (6 bases). Looked up from germline, CDR1 is SNHLY and CDR2 is FYNNEI. The length of the CDR3 is 13 residues. V was cut by 7 bases and J by 4 bases, with 13 bases left in between.